Listed below are T cell receptor beta chains from one sample, sequenced in a study of T cells in Graves' hyperthyroidism and ophthalmopathy. TCRdb processed the multiplex PCR reads anew with MiXCR; each CDR3 protein has one entry. The sample contains about 260,000 distinct CDR3 sequences, less than 30% of which appear only once. The sample was blood. These receptors were taken from a man between 35 and 55 years old with Graves' hyperthyroidism that later progressed to Graves' ophthalmopathy. The conserved cysteine and the conserved F or W are not part of the CDR3 here. Each record gives: V gene, CDR3 length, J gene, CDR3 protein.

TRBV10-3	13	TRBJ1-2	AISEAGQGRDGYT
TRBV4-2	13	TRBJ1-1	ASIPGGRANTEAF
TRBV13	14	TRBJ2-2	ASSLTGQGWTGELF
TRBV13	14	TRBJ1-2	ASSLGPVGANYGYT
TRBV6-5	15	TRBJ1-2	ASSYPTGTRGNYGYT
TRBV12-5	10	TRBJ1-5	ASGRDSQPQH
TRBV19	13	TRBJ1-5	ASSIPTTGTQPQH
TRBV12-3/TRBV12-4	12	TRBJ1-1	ASSFGQGNTEAF
TRBV28	15	TRBJ2-2	ASSNWTAIPNTGELF
TRBV5-1	11	TRBJ2-5	ASTGAGMETQY
TRBV6-2/TRBV6-3	13	TRBJ2-4	ASRHSGSFQNIQY
TRBV15	13	TRBJ1-6	ATSRGDSYNSPLH
TRBV6-1	12	TRBJ1-5	ASSEWGGGQPQH
TRBV6-1	12	TRBJ2-5	ASSDRTYGETQY
TRBV4-1	14	TRBJ2-7	ASSQEIQLLSYEQY
TRBV28	12	TRBJ2-2	ASEGGGGTGELF
TRBV5-1	13	TRBJ2-7	ASSPGSGSLYEQY
TRBV6-2/TRBV6-3	12	TRBJ2-7	ASSNRPHQYEQY